These 2 T cell receptor beta chains came from one sample sequenced in a study of regulatory T cells in long-lasting Graves disease. Time point: newly diagnosed GD, antithyroid drugs for less than 3 months. There was RNA extracted from PBMCs, and the TCR library was made from it. Library construction for TCR beta used iRepertoire HTBI primers and Arm-PCR of CDR3 regions. TCRdb recomputed calls from the multiplex PCR reads with MiXCR, one row per CDR3 protein. The sample records approximately 400,000 distinct CDR3 sequences, 14% to 15% being singletons. These data were also reused for a study on T cells in Graves' hyperthyroidism and ophthalmopathy.

Specimen: peripheral blood mononuclear cells (PBMCs), collected at new diagnosis, from a patient treated with antithyroid drugs. The receptor source for this set is a woman between 35 and 50 years old with Graves disease.

This clonotype has a count of ten or more. The rearrangement joins TRBV5-1 to TRBJ2-5; D gene unclear. In germline, CDR1 is SGHRS, CDR2 YFSETQ. This CDR3 is built from 12 residues. Deletions cut 4 bases from V and 14 bases from J, with 18 bases between. The CDR3 DNA is TGCGCCAGCAGCCCTAACCGCGGTAACCTATACTTC. Residues: CASSPNRGNLYF.

This clonotype was counted at least ten times. The V and J genes are TRBV12-3 or TRBV12-4 and TRBJ2-7, with TRBD2 as a possible D gene (5 bases). V lost 8 bases to trimming and J lost 3 bases, with 17 bases between them. This CDR3 has 14 residues. CDR3: CASGGGYNYYEQYF. DNA of the CDR3: TGTGCCAGCGGCGGAGGCTACAATTACTACGAGCAGTACTTC.